The clone carrying this T cell receptor (beta chain) was seen at least ten times. What it binds is unknown. This sample is drawn from a study of T cells after yellow fever vaccination. The overall study: The fractions with low cell numbers were processed using SMART-Seq v4 Ultra Low Input. General study findings and limits: CD4 and CD8 compartments shared a small share of clonotypes, likely from convergent recombination. At approximately 96% for CD4 and just over 85% for CD8, most primary-vaccination clones showed up again after the booster. From the bulk population, abundant clonotypes could contaminate and appear within FACS-sorted repertoires.

TCRdb redid the calling of the 5' RACE reads with MiXCR, one entry per CDR3 protein. Here the sample spans 300,000 to 450,000 distinct CDR3 sequences, more than 5.5% being singletons. The sequenced sample was PBMCs, obtained 5 days after the yellow fever booster vaccination. The sequence derives from a young man who received the YFV17D yellow fever vaccine.

DNA for the CDR3: TGTGCCATCAGGGGACTAGCGGGATCAAGTGAGCAGTACTTC. This sequence encodes CAIRGLAGSSEQYF. The chain links TRBV10-3 to TRBJ2-7; 13 bases agree with TRBD2. Unmatched junction bases numbered 6, after V lost 6 bases and J lost 7 bases. The germline gives CDR1 ENHRY, CDR2 SYGVKD. The CDR3 consists of 14 residues.